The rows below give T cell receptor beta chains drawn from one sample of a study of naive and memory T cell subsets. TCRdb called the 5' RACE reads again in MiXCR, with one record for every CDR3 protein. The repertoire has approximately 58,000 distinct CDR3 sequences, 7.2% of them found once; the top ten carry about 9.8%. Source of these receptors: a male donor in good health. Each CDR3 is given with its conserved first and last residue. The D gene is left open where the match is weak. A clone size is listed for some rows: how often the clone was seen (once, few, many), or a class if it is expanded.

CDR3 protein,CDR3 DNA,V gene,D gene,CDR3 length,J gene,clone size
CASSVGEREQYF,TGTGCCAGCAGTGTAGGAGAGCGCGAGCAGTACTTC,TRBV7-9,-,12,TRBJ2-7,-
CASSLSGTGVYEQYF,TGTGCCAGCAGTTTATCGGGGACAGGGGTCTACGAGCAGTACTTC,TRBV27,TRBD1,15,TRBJ2-7,once
CASSLRATGTGQETQYF,TGTGCCAGCAGCTTAAGGGCCACCGGGACAGGACAAGAGACCCAGTACTTC,TRBV11-2,TRBD1,17,TRBJ2-5,-
CASSLVAFYSNQPQHF,TGTGCCAGCAGTTTGGTGGCTTTTTATAGCAATCAGCCCCAGCATTTT,TRBV12-3/TRBV12-4,-,16,TRBJ1-5,many
CASKAAGGPTGPHSTDTQYF,TGCGCCAGCAAAGCGGCGGGAGGGCCTACAGGGCCCCACAGCACAGATACGCAGTATTTT,TRBV5-1,TRBD2,20,TRBJ2-3,many
CASREDNTGELFF,TGTGCCAGCAGGGAGGATAACACCGGGGAGCTGTTTTTT,TRBV12-3/TRBV12-4,-,13,TRBJ2-2,many
CASSRGTSTGELFF,TGTGCCAGCAGCCGCGGGACTAGCACCGGGGAGCTGTTTTTT,TRBV5-6,TRBD2,14,TRBJ2-2,-
CASSPQGSTDTQYF,TGTGCCAGCAGTCCCCAGGGCAGCACAGATACGCAGTATTTT,TRBV28,-,14,TRBJ2-3,-
CASSPSVADTGELFF,TGTGCCAGCAGTCCCTCGGTAGCGGACACCGGGGAGCTGTTTTTT,TRBV12-3/TRBV12-4,-,15,TRBJ2-2,-
CASSTSFYEQYF,TGTGCCAGCAGTACTAGCTTCTACGAGCAGTACTTC,TRBV2,-,12,TRBJ2-7,many
CASSSSLGGQADTQYF,TGTGCCAGCAGCTCCTCTTTGGGGGGTCAGGCAGATACGCAGTATTTT,TRBV5-5,-,16,TRBJ2-3,many
CASGLTSGIETDTQYF,TGTGCTAGTGGTTTGACTAGCGGGATAGAAACAGATACGCAGTATTTT,TRBV12-5,TRBD2,16,TRBJ2-3,-
CSVEVLASYNEQFF,TGCAGCGTTGAGGTACTAGCCTCCTACAATGAGCAGTTCTTC,TRBV29-1,-,14,TRBJ2-1,many
CASSVAGTGRPNSPLHF,TGTGCCAGCAGTGTAGCCGGGACAGGGCGTCCAAATTCACCCCTCCACTTT,TRBV12-3/TRBV12-4,TRBD1,17,TRBJ1-6,many